This passage covers 19 T cell receptor beta chains from one sample sequenced in a study of control samples from healthy donors and cancer patients. Clones were read by immunoSEQ multiplex PCR, and TCRdb kept only the in-frame ones, dropping some. Here the sample spans 130,000 or so clones, 85% to 90% being singletons. Sample: blood. The receptors come from a man aged 25-40 years in good health.

This clone was seen a handful of times. J is TRBJ1-2 and V is TRBV5-5, with unresolved D. The CDR3 length is 14 residues. Trimming cost V 6 bases and J 6 bases, with 18 bases left between them. Germline V lookup: CDR1 SGHKS, CDR2 YYEKEE (reference sequence). Written as DNA, the CDR3 is TGTGCCAGCACCTGGAGGTCACAGAATGATGGCTACACCTTC. Translated, it gives CASTWRSQNDGYTF. The full variable domain, rest sourced from reference TRBV5-5 and TRBJ1-2, is DAGVTQSPTHLIKTRGQQVTLRCSPISGHKSVSWYQQVLGQGPQFIFQYYEKEERGRGNFPDRFSARQFPNYSSELNVNALLLGDSALYLCASTWRSQNDGYTFGSGTRLTVV.

This clone was detected a few times. The rearrangement links TRBV4-2 to TRBJ1-2; D ambiguous. With 0 bases removed from V and 2 bases from J, the gap between germline ends came to 10 bases. The CDR3 length is 15 residues. Germline-derived CDR1 and CDR2 are LGHNA and YNFKEQ. This CDR3 is CASSQDPAANYGYTF. The CDR3 region has the DNA TGTGCCAGCAGCCAAGATCCGGCCGCAAACTATGGCTACACCTTC.

This chain connects TRBV6-5 to TRBJ1-3; 9 bases are a match to TRBD1. There are 14 residues in the CDR3. V lost 6 bases, J lost 2 bases, and 2 bases stayed unmatched. Looked up from germline, CDR1 is MNHEY and CDR2 is SVGAGI. This CDR3 reads CASRGDRAGNTIYF. The CDR3, as DNA: TGTGCCAGCAGGGGGGACAGGGCTGGAAACACCATATATTTT.

This chain connects TRBV3-1 (or the pseudogene TRBV3-2) to TRBJ1-1; D ambiguous. CDR1 and CDR2 from the germline V gene are LGHDT and YNNKEL (reference sequence). This CDR3 contains 14 residues. V was clipped by 2 bases and J by 6 bases, with 13 bases between them. The CDR3 DNA follows: TGTGCCAGCAGCCAAAAGCCAGGTGGGGCTGAAGCTTTCTTT. It translates to CASSQKPGGAEAFF.

The chain employs TRBV6-1 and TRBJ1-1; the D gene is possibly TRBD1 (6 bases). CDR3 size: 14 residues. Trimming took off 3 bases at V and 5 bases at J, with 13 bases between the two ends. Germline CDR1 reads MNHNS; CDR2 reads SASEGT. DNA of the CDR3: TGTGCCAGCAGTGAGCTGGACAGAAGGACTGAAGCTTTCTTT. Translated: CASSELDRRTEAFF.

The chain's CDR3 is CASSLQRDSYNEQFF. The CDR3 DNA reads as TGTGCCAGCAGCCTCCAGAGGGACTCCTACAATGAGCAGTTCTTC. V usage is TRBV7-2 and J usage is TRBJ2-1; tentative D call: TRBD2 (5 bases). Trimming took off 5 bases at V and 0 bases at J, with 11 bases between the two ends. Germline CDR1 and CDR2: SGHTA and FQGNSA. This CDR3 contains 15 residues.

J is TRBJ1-2 and V is TRBV5-1; TRBD1 matches 9 bases. Losses at the gene ends were 5 bases for V and 3 bases for J; bases not matched to a gene: 8. CDR1 and CDR2 (germline): SGHRS, YFSETQ. The CDR3 is made up of 15 amino acids. Here the CDR3 reads CASRAGTGSDYGYTF. The CDR3 region has the DNA TGCGCCAGCAGGGCTGGGACAGGGTCTGACTATGGCTACACCTTC.

The chain combines TRBV10-2 with TRBJ1-5; D ambiguous. The CDR3 covers 13 residues. CDR1 is WSHSY and CDR2 is SAAADI in the germline V gene. The germline V and J ends were trimmed by 8 bases and 7 bases, with 15 bases remaining between them. The CDR3 sequence: CASGYGEGQPQHF. DNA for the CDR3: TGCGCCAGCGGCTACGGTGAAGGGCAGCCCCAGCATTTT.

The chain joins TRBV5-1 to TRBJ2-7; tentative D call: TRBD2 (6 bases). The CDR3 extends over 13 amino acids. The V end lost 4 bases, the J end lost 6 bases, and 14 bases lay between the germline ends. CDR1 SGHRS and CDR2 YFSETQ come from the germline V gene. CDR3 in amino acids: CASSISGQGEQYF. In nucleotides, the CDR3 is TGCGCCAGCAGCATTAGCGGTCAGGGCGAGCAGTACTTC.

CDR3: CASSLSSGAEAFF. DNA of the CDR3: TGTGCCAGCAGTTTAAGCTCGGGGGCCGAAGCTTTCTTT. J is TRBJ1-1 and V is TRBV12-3 or TRBV12-4; a possible D gene is TRBD1 (6 bases). V was cut by 2 bases and J by 8 bases, with 12 bases left in between. The CDR3 loop spans 13 amino acids.

This clone showed up just once. V and J are TRBV28 and TRBJ1-4; the match to TRBD1 covers 7 bases. This CDR3 has 14 amino acids. Germline V lookup: CDR1 MDHEN, CDR2 SYDVKM. The junction had 1 base not matched to a gene; V was cut back by 3 bases and J by 3 bases. The CDR3 DNA sequence: TGTGCCAGCAGTTTGCAGGGGGCTAATGAAAAACTGTTTTTT. Translated: CASSLQGANEKLFF.

This clone has a single count. This rearrangement joins TRBV7-6 to TRBJ2-7; perhaps TRBD1 as D (6 bases). This CDR3 contains 18 residues. The V and J ends lost 0 bases and 0 bases respectively, with 18 bases between them. CDR1 and CDR2 (germline): SGHVS, FNYEAQ. DNA of the CDR3: TGTGCCAGCAGCTTAGCGGCTTCCGGGACAAGCTTCTCCTACGAGCAGTACTTC. The encoded protein is CASSLAASGTSFSYEQYF.

The rearrangement links TRBV5-1 to TRBJ1-2; D unclear. The CDR3 runs to 11 residues. The germline V and J ends were trimmed by 4 bases and 5 bases, with 6 bases remaining between them. CDR1 and CDR2 from the germline V gene are SGHRS and YFSETQ. The CDR3, as DNA: TGCGCCAGCAGCAACCAGTATGGCTACACCTTC. Translated, it gives CASSNQYGYTF.

The V call is TRBV27, the J call TRBJ1-4, with D perhaps matching TRBD1 (6 bases). CDR3 length equals 15 residues. Trimming left V 4 bases short and J 5 bases short, with 14 bases between. The V gene's germline CDR1 is MNHEY and CDR2 SMNVEV (reference sequence). The CDR3 bases are TGTGCCAGCAGTTCCTCGGGGGGGCCAAATGAAAAACTGTTTTTT. Translated, it gives CASSSSGGPNEKLFF.

Regarding this clone: The sample contains more than one DNA sequence encoding this CDR3. This chain connects TRBV5-8 to TRBJ1-5; the D gene is possibly TRBD1 (5 bases). Germline values: CDR1 SGHTS, CDR2 YDEGEE. The CDR3 has 13 amino acids. Trimming removed 5 bases at V and 6 bases at J, with 12 bases between. The CDR3 here is CASSGTGGQPQHF. CDR3 bases: TGTGCCAGCAGTGGGACTGGAGGTCAGCCCCAGCATTTT.

This clone was recorded a few times. The chain has TRBV5-5 and TRBJ2-7; 7 bases are shared with TRBD1. The germline gives CDR1 SGHKS, CDR2 YYEKEE (reference sequence). The length of the CDR3 is 16 residues. The V segment lost 4 bases and the J segment 1 base; nucleotides outside the gene matches: 11. The CDR3 spells CASSLRTSGGSYEQYF. Written as DNA, the CDR3 is TGTGCCAGCAGCCTTCGGACTTCAGGGGGATCCTACGAGCAGTACTTC.

The CDR3 sequence: CAIMPGLAGGSNTGELFF. The CDR3 DNA follows: TGTGCCATCATGCCAGGACTAGCGGGGGGGTCGAACACCGGGGAGCTGTTTTTT. J is TRBJ2-2 and V is TRBV10-3; TRBD2 matches 15 bases. Unmatched junction bases numbered 6, after V lost 7 bases and J lost 0 bases. The germline V gene has CDR1 ENHRY and CDR2 SYGVKD. The length of the CDR3 is 18 residues.

V gene TRBV15 combines with J gene TRBJ1-1, with 8 bases fitting TRBD1. J was trimmed by 6 bases and V by 0 bases; bases with no gene match: 6. This CDR3 spans 15 amino acids. The germline CDR1 and CDR2 sequences are LNHNV and YYDKDF (reference sequence). Here the CDR3 reads CATSRDGPGGPEAFF. CDR3 DNA sequence: TGTGCCACCAGCAGAGATGGTCCAGGGGGCCCTGAAGCTTTCTTT. The variable domain in full, completed from reference TRBV15 and TRBJ1-1, reads DAMVIQNPRYQVTQFGKPVTLSCSQTLNHNVMYWYQQKSSQAPKLLFHYYDKDFNNEADTPDNFQSRRPNTSFCFLDIRSPGLGDTAMYLCATSRDGPGGPEAFFGQGTRLTVV.

The CDR3 spells CASSLKGAFGYTF. CDR3 DNA sequence: TGTGCCAGCAGTCTCAAGGGGGCCTTTGGCTACACCTTC. The V call is TRBV5-6, the J call TRBJ1-2; 7 positions match TRBD1. CDR1 is SGHDT and CDR2 is YYEEEE in the germline V gene. The CDR3 has 13 amino acids. V lost 5 bases, J lost 7 bases, and 8 bases stayed unmatched.